The 25 T cell receptor beta chains below were found in one sample sequenced in a study of OX40 agonist ivuxolimab in advanced cancers. Libraries came from the immunoSEQ multiplex PCR assay. In its TCRdb copy, this immuneACCESS table keeps in-frame sequences only and misses some clones. Where compared with another copy, unresolved V genes explain less than half of these, and the others have no known cause. The sample has around 70,000 clones on record, 84% of them singletons. The ten largest clones represent 0.95% to 1.3% of the sample. Sequenced material: CD4+ or CD8+ T cells sorted from blood, taken in a trial of the OX40 agonist ivuxolimab. All receptors derive from an adult with an advanced solid tumor such as melanoma, head and neck, liver or kidney cancer.

This CDR3 reads CAWSVERMNTEAFF. The CDR3 DNA is TGTGCCTGGAGTGTGGAACGAATGAACACTGAAGCTTTCTTT. This chain joins TRBV30 and TRBJ1-1; D remains unclear. CDR1 and CDR2 from the germline V gene are GTSNPN and SVGIG (reference sequence). Trimming took 0 bases from V and 0 from J, leaving 8 bases between them. CDR3 length: 14 amino acids.

The chain couples TRBV5-5 to TRBJ2-7; 7 bases are shared with TRBD2. The trim removed 3 bases at V and 6 bases at J, leaving 0 bases unmatched. Germline CDR1 is SGHKS and CDR2 is YYEKEE (reference sequence). The CDR3 contains 11 residues. CDR3 sequence: CASSSGGEQYF. DNA for the CDR3: TGTGCCAGCAGCTCGGGGGGCGAGCAGTACTTC.

There are a few counts of this clone. The genes are TRBV7-2 and TRBJ1-1, with D tentatively TRBD1 (5 bases). The CDR3 is made up of 16 amino acids. The germline V gene encodes CDR1 SGHTA and CDR2 FQGNSA. The V end lost 4 bases, the J end lost 5 bases, and 20 bases lay between the germline ends. CDR3 nucleotides: TGTGCCAGCAGCTCCAAAGGGACCGGCTTGAGGACTGAAGCTTTCTTT. Amino acids: CASSSKGTGLRTEAFF.

The chain has TRBV4-3 and TRBJ2-3; perhaps D is TRBD1 or TRBD2 (6 bases each). The CDR3 length is 12 residues. CDR1 is LGHNA and CDR2 is YSLEER in the germline V gene. V was shortened by 0 bases and J by 14 bases, with 12 bases between the two germline ends. CDR3 sequence reads: CASSQEGGLRYF. Here the CDR3 DNA reads TGCGCCAGCAGCCAAGAAGGGGGGTTGCGGTATTTT.

The chain joins TRBV5-6 to TRBJ2-3; D call uncertain. The CDR3 consists of 17 residues. The germline V and J ends were trimmed by 0 bases and 2 bases, with 16 bases remaining between them. Germline V gene data show CDR1 as SGHDT and CDR2 as YYEEEE. The CDR3 region is CASSLAVPSDPTDTQYF. In DNA form, the CDR3 reads TGTGCCAGCAGCTTGGCTGTGCCCTCGGACCCCACAGATACGCAGTATTTT.

This chain connects TRBV5-1 to TRBJ2-1, with 8 nucleotides matching TRBD2. The length of the CDR3 is 15 residues. Germline V gives CDR1 SGHRS, CDR2 YFSETQ. V lost 7 bases, J lost 10 bases, and 16 bases stayed unmatched. The CDR3 sequence: CASSLAGSSIREQFF. The CDR3 region has the DNA TGCGCCAGCTCCTTAGCGGGGAGCTCCATTCGGGAGCAGTTCTTC.

The V call is TRBV21-1, the J call TRBJ2-7; no check of the table's D call, TRBD2, against the DNA was made. TRBV21-1 is deemed a pseudogene. The CDR3 has 16 amino acids. DNA for the CDR3: TGTGCCAGCAGCGAAGGAGGACTAGCGGGGGGGCAAGAGCAGTACTTC. Residues: CASSEGGLAGGQEQYF.

This rearrangement joins TRBV4-3 to TRBJ2-2, with 15 bases lining up with TRBD2. This CDR3 has 19 residues. The trim removed 0 bases at V and 7 bases at J, leaving 9 bases unmatched. The germline V gene has CDR1 LGHNA and CDR2 YSLEER. This CDR3 is CASSQEGPGLAGGSGELFF. The CDR3 nucleotides are TGCGCCAGCAGCCAAGAGGGACCCGGACTAGCGGGGGGGAGCGGGGAGCTGTTTTTT.

The rearrangement uses TRBV19 and TRBJ2-4; D may be TRBD1 (6 bases). The CDR3 has 15 residues. Trimming removed 5 bases at V and 6 bases at J, with 17 bases between. Germline CDR1 is LNHDA and CDR2 is SQIVND (reference sequence). CDR3 DNA sequence: TGTGCCAGTAGTTCAGATCAGGGGATTGGAAACATTCAGTACTTC. Protein product: CASSSDQGIGNIQYF.

This clone appeared a single time. The chain employs TRBV7-2 and TRBJ1-4, with no clear D. Trimming stripped 5 bases from V and 14 bases from J, with 18 bases between. The CDR3 length is 13 residues. The V gene's germline CDR1 is SGHTA and CDR2 FQGNSA. As DNA, the CDR3 is TGTGCCAGCAGCCCCCAGACTCTCCCCCGGCTGTTTTTT. Encoded protein: CASSPQTLPRLFF.

J is TRBJ1-2 and V is TRBV5-4, with 7 bases matching TRBD1. Germline V CDR1 and CDR2: SGHNT, YYREEE (reference sequence). Trimming took 0 bases from V and 3 from J; bases not matched to a gene: 2. The CDR3 is 14 amino acids. CDR3: CASSLATGDYGYTF. The CDR3 DNA is TGTGCCAGCAGCTTGGCCACAGGGGACTATGGCTACACCTTC.

The chain is built from TRBV15 and TRBJ2-7; D not resolved. Trimming stripped 1 base from V and 2 bases from J, with 9 bases between. This CDR3 has 14 amino acids. Germline V gene data show CDR1 as LNHNV and CDR2 as YYDKDF (reference sequence). This chain's CDR3 is CATSRVTGAYEQYF. The CDR3 DNA reads as TGTGCCACCAGCAGAGTGACTGGCGCCTACGAGCAGTACTTC.

The chain combines TRBV18 with TRBJ1-2, with 9 nucleotides matching TRBD1. J lost 0 bases, V lost 2 bases, and 4 bases had no gene match. This CDR3 has 16 amino acids. The germline gives CDR1 KGHSH, CDR2 LQKENI. CDR3 sequence reads: CASSPAQGASNYGYTF. In DNA form, the CDR3 reads TGTGCCAGCTCACCAGCACAGGGGGCGTCTAACTATGGCTACACCTTC.

The genes are TRBV7-8 and TRBJ1-5; D is perhaps TRBD1 (5 bases). CDR3 length equals 15 residues. Germline lookup yields CDR1 SGHVS and CDR2 FQNEAQ. V was clipped by 5 bases and J by 7 bases, with 18 bases between them. CDR3 coding DNA: TGTGCCAGCAGCCAACACAACAGGCGTTTACAGCCCCAGCATTTT. This encodes CASSQHNRRLQPQHF.

The rearrangement uses TRBV5-1 and TRBJ2-2, with D unresolved. The germline V gene encodes CDR1 SGHRS and CDR2 YFSETQ. V gave up 0 bases and J gave up 4 bases, with 4 bases separating them. The CDR3 has 13 residues. In nucleotides, the CDR3 is TGCGCCAGCAGCTTGGCGGCCACCGGGGAGCTGTTTTTT. It codes for CASSLAATGELFF.

On this clone itself: The same CDR3 also results from other DNA sequences found in this sample. The chain combines TRBV7-8 with TRBJ2-5; no firm D call. This CDR3 comprises 13 residues. The V gene lost 5 bases and the J gene lost 5 bases, with 12 bases spanning the gap. CDR1 is SGHVS, CDR2 FQNEAQ, per germline. The CDR3 region is CASSLSGFETQYF. The DNA for the CDR3 is TGTGCCAGCAGCCTATCTGGCTTTGAGACCCAGTACTTC.

The rearrangement uses TRBV2 and TRBJ1-4; 10 bases agree with TRBD1. This CDR3 has 15 residues. The V and J ends lost 6 bases and 6 bases, in that order; junction bases with no gene match: 7. Germline V gene sequence: CDR1 SNHLY, CDR2 FYNNEI. The CDR3 DNA reads as TGTGCCAGCAGGGACAGGGGGAGCTTGGATGAAAAACTGTTTTTT. It codes for CASRDRGSLDEKLFF.

This chain joins TRBV9 and TRBJ1-2; 10 positions match TRBD1. This CDR3 has 16 residues. Germline V gene sequence: CDR1 SGDLS, CDR2 YYNGEE. The junction had 9 bases not matched to a gene; V was cut back by 4 bases and J by 3 bases. CDR3 amino acids: CASSLEDRGTYYGYTF. The CDR3 coding sequence is TGTGCCAGCAGCCTGGAGGACAGGGGGACCTACTATGGCTACACCTTC.

For this clone: The sample holds other DNA sequences that translate to the same CDR3. J is TRBJ1-3 and V is TRBV5-1; D might be TRBD1 (5 bases). Germline CDR1 reads SGHRS; CDR2 reads YFSETQ. V shed 4 bases and J shed 0 bases, with 8 bases lying between them. This CDR3 region has 14 residues. The CDR3 reads CASSLDSSGNTIYF. The CDR3 bases are TGCGCCAGCAGCCTAGACAGCTCTGGAAACACCATATATTTT. Full variable domain (remainder filled in from reference TRBV5-1 and TRBJ1-3): KAGVTQTPRYLIKTRGQQVTLSCSPISGHRSVSWYQQTPGQGLQFLFEYFSETQRNKGNFPGRFSGRQFSNSRSEMNVSTLELGDSALYLCASSLDSSGNTIYFGEGSWLTVV.

The genes are TRBV2 and TRBJ1-1; D gene uncertain. The CDR3 contains 14 residues. V shed 6 bases and J shed 1 base, with 12 bases lying between them. Per the germline V gene, CDR1 is SNHLY and CDR2 is FYNNEI. CDR3 region: CASSPRATNTEAFF. CDR3 DNA sequence: TGTGCCAGCAGCCCAAGGGCGACGAACACTGAAGCTTTCTTT.

This sequence joins TRBV6-1 and TRBJ1-2; possibly TRBD1 for D (5 bases). The CDR3 has 13 residues. Germline loops: CDR1 MNHNS, CDR2 SASEGT. With 0 bases removed from V and 7 bases from J, the gap between germline ends came to 9 bases. CDR3 residues: CASSEAQGSGYTF. As DNA, the CDR3 is TGTGCCAGCAGTGAAGCCCAGGGAAGTGGCTACACCTTC.

The rearrangement uses TRBV7-3 and TRBJ2-1; possible D gene TRBD2, 6 bases. The CDR3 runs 15 residues. Germline V gene data show CDR1 as SGHTA and CDR2 as FQGTGA. Trimming took off 8 bases at V and 1 base at J, with 15 bases between the two ends. CDR3 protein: CASRETGTSYNEQFF. CDR3 DNA: TGTGCCAGCCGTGAAACTGGGACTTCCTACAATGAGCAGTTCTTC.

In this sample, this clone turned up a few times. The chain has TRBV7-2 and TRBJ2-5; 7 bases match TRBD2. Germline loops: CDR1 SGHTA, CDR2 FQGNSA. J was trimmed by 7 bases and V by 5 bases; bases with no gene match: 13. This CDR3 region has 15 residues. The CDR3 DNA is TGTGCCAGCAGCATGTTGGGGAGGGTGCTGGCGACCCAGTACTTC. Protein: CASSMLGRVLATQYF.

This chain uses TRBV28 with TRBJ2-1, with 7 bases matching TRBD2. V dropped 1 base and J dropped 3; count of bases not matched to a gene: 6. CDR1 and CDR2 (germline): MDHEN, SYDVKM. The CDR3 has 16 amino acids. The CDR3 DNA reads as TGTGCCAGCAGTTTATCTGCTAGCGGCTTCTACAATGAGCAGTTCTTC. Amino acid sequence: CASSLSASGFYNEQFF.

This clone occurred a few times. As DNA, the CDR3 is TGTGCCAGCAGCTCCCTGGGCAGCAGCAATCAGCCCCAGCATTTT. Its protein is CASSSLGSSNQPQHF. The chain uses TRBV7-9 and TRBJ1-5; D is unclear. The CDR3 totals 15 residues. Between the trimmed V and J ends, which lost 4 bases and 1 base, there was a span of 11 bases. CDR1 SEHNR and CDR2 FQNEAQ come from the germline V gene (reference sequence).